A selection of T cell receptor beta chains follows, all from one sample in a study of control samples from healthy donors and cancer patients. Clones were read by immunoSEQ multiplex PCR, and TCRdb kept only the in-frame ones, dropping some. The sample contains 70,000 to 75,000 clones, approximately 94% of which appear only once. Sequencing was performed on blood. These receptor sequences come from a woman aged 25 to 39 in good health. The CDR3 runs from the conserved cysteine through the conserved F or W. The order of the fields is J gene, CDR3 length, D gene, V gene, clone size, CDR3 DNA, CDR3 protein. The D gene is left open where the match is weak. Size is stated for part of the rows, as once, few or many counts, or as a class when the clone is expanded.

j_call: TRBJ1-4; cdr3_length: 15; d_call: TRBD1; v_call: TRBV28; clone_size: NA; cdr3_nt: TGTGCCAGCAGTTTCTTCCGTGACAGGGGCGAAAAACTGTTTTTT; cdr3_aa: CASSFFRDRGEKLFF
j_call: TRBJ1-5; cdr3_length: 13; d_call: TRBD1; v_call: TRBV19; clone_size: NA; cdr3_nt: TGTGCCAGTAGCCGGGACAGTCATCAGCCCCAGCATTTT; cdr3_aa: CASSRDSHQPQHF
j_call: TRBJ1-2; cdr3_length: 17; d_call: TRBD1; v_call: TRBV6-1; clone_size: NA; cdr3_nt: TGTGCCAGCAGTGAAGTACATAGGAGGGGGCAGGGGGTGGGCTACACCTTC; cdr3_aa: CASSEVHRRGQGVGYTF
j_call: TRBJ2-3; cdr3_length: 18; d_call: TRBD2; v_call: TRBV10-3; clone_size: NA; cdr3_nt: TGTGCCATCAGTGACCTAGCGGGGGGGCAACATGATTATGATACGCAGTATTTT; cdr3_aa: CAISDLAGGQHDYDTQYF
j_call: TRBJ2-7; cdr3_length: 14; d_call: NA; v_call: TRBV18; clone_size: few; cdr3_nt: TGTGCCAGCTCACCGACAGAGATTCCGTACGAGCAGTACTTC; cdr3_aa: CASSPTEIPYEQYF
j_call: TRBJ2-2; cdr3_length: 13; d_call: TRBD2; v_call: TRBV27; clone_size: NA; cdr3_nt: TGTGCCAGCAACCGGGGGGACACCGGGGAGCTGTTTTTT; cdr3_aa: CASNRGDTGELFF
j_call: TRBJ2-5; cdr3_length: 16; d_call: TRBD2; v_call: TRBV5-1; clone_size: NA; cdr3_nt: TGCGCCAGTACGCGGGGGTTGGCTAGCGGGGAAGAGACCCAGTACTTC; cdr3_aa: CASTRGLASGEETQYF
j_call: TRBJ1-6; cdr3_length: 17; d_call: TRBD1; v_call: TRBV7-9; clone_size: NA; cdr3_nt: TGTGCCAGCAGCACCCAAAGACAGGGGGTCTCTAATTCACCCCTCCACTTT; cdr3_aa: CASSTQRQGVSNSPLHF
j_call: TRBJ2-1; cdr3_length: 13; d_call: TRBD2; v_call: TRBV20-1; clone_size: NA; cdr3_nt: TGCAGTGCTAGTATGGGGGGGTACAATGAGCAGTTCTTC; cdr3_aa: CSASMGGYNEQFF
j_call: TRBJ1-2; cdr3_length: 13; d_call: TRBD1; v_call: TRBV5-8; clone_size: NA; cdr3_nt: TGTGCCAGCAGCTGGACAGGGCCCTATGGCTACACCTTC; cdr3_aa: CASSWTGPYGYTF
j_call: TRBJ1-1; cdr3_length: 15; d_call: TRBD1; v_call: TRBV20-1; clone_size: NA; cdr3_nt: TGCAGTGCCAGTCCTCGGGGGACAGTGAACACTGAAGCTTTCTTT; cdr3_aa: CSASPRGTVNTEAFF
j_call: TRBJ1-2; cdr3_length: 12; d_call: NA; v_call: TRBV10-3; clone_size: few; cdr3_nt: TGTGCCATCGGAGGTTCCTCCTATGGCTACACCTTC; cdr3_aa: CAIGGSSYGYTF
j_call: TRBJ2-3; cdr3_length: 13; d_call: NA; v_call: TRBV6-5; clone_size: NA; cdr3_nt: TGTGCCGCAAGGGGACCGAACACAGATACGCAGTATTTT; cdr3_aa: CAARGPNTDTQYF
j_call: TRBJ1-3; cdr3_length: 13; d_call: NA; v_call: TRBV30; clone_size: NA; cdr3_nt: TGTGCCTGGAGCCCGGGGACCCCAGGCACCATATATTTT; cdr3_aa: CAWSPGTPGTIYF
j_call: TRBJ1-5; cdr3_length: 12; d_call: TRBD1; v_call: TRBV29-1; clone_size: once; cdr3_nt: TGCAGCGTTGGGGAAGGGGGCCAGCCCCAGCATTTT; cdr3_aa: CSVGEGGQPQHF
j_call: TRBJ1-1; cdr3_length: 13; d_call: NA; v_call: TRBV9; clone_size: NA; cdr3_nt: TGTGCCAGCAGCGATGGACGACGCACTGAAGCTTTCTTT; cdr3_aa: CASSDGRRTEAFF
j_call: TRBJ2-2; cdr3_length: 17; d_call: NA; v_call: TRBV6-1; clone_size: NA; cdr3_nt: TGTGCCAGCAGTGGCCGATGGGGGTTAGGGTCCTCCGGGGAGCTGTTTTTT; cdr3_aa: CASSGRWGLGSSGELFF
j_call: TRBJ1-5; cdr3_length: 12; d_call: NA; v_call: TRBV6-5; clone_size: few; cdr3_nt: TGTGCCAGCAGGACCCTAGACCAGCCCCAGCATTTT; cdr3_aa: CASRTLDQPQHF
j_call: TRBJ2-5; cdr3_length: 13; d_call: NA; v_call: TRBV6-1; clone_size: NA; cdr3_nt: TGTGCCAGCAGTGAGGGGTTCCAAGAGACCCAGTACTTC; cdr3_aa: CASSEGFQETQYF
j_call: TRBJ1-1; cdr3_length: 16; d_call: NA; v_call: TRBV4-1; clone_size: NA; cdr3_nt: TGCGCCAGCAGCCAGGCCGGACAGAGGATGAACACTGAAGCTTTCTTT; cdr3_aa: CASSQAGQRMNTEAFF
j_call: TRBJ2-3; cdr3_length: 15; d_call: TRBD2; v_call: TRBV4-2; clone_size: once; cdr3_nt: TGTGCCAGCAGTCAACTAGCGGCTAGCACAGATACGCAGTATTTT; cdr3_aa: CASSQLAASTDTQYF
j_call: TRBJ1-2; cdr3_length: 14; d_call: NA; v_call: TRBV7-9; clone_size: NA; cdr3_nt: TGTGCCAGCAGCTCAGAGTGGGGTCCAAGGGACCCCCACTTC; cdr3_aa: CASSSEWGPRDPHF
j_call: TRBJ1-4; cdr3_length: 13; d_call: TRBD1; v_call: TRBV2; clone_size: NA; cdr3_nt: TGTGCCAGCAGGGCGGACAGGGGCGAAAAACTGTTTTTT; cdr3_aa: CASRADRGEKLFF
j_call: TRBJ2-3; cdr3_length: 16; d_call: NA; v_call: TRBV19; clone_size: once; cdr3_nt: TGTGCCAGTCGACGACGGGACGATGAAGGGCCAGATACGCAGTATTTT; cdr3_aa: CASRRRDDEGPDTQYF
j_call: TRBJ2-4; cdr3_length: 14; d_call: NA; v_call: TRBV7-2; clone_size: few; cdr3_nt: TGTGCCAGCACAAAGGAGGGATTAATTAACATTCAGTACTTC; cdr3_aa: CASTKEGLINIQYF
j_call: TRBJ2-1; cdr3_length: 14; d_call: NA; v_call: TRBV25-1; clone_size: NA; cdr3_nt: TGTGCCAGCAGTGAGGAGAAGGGTTACAATGAGCAGTTCTTC; cdr3_aa: CASSEEKGYNEQFF